The 11 T cell receptor beta chains reported below all come from one sample, sequenced in a study of cytomegalovirus exposure and HLA in healthy donors. Primers for the PCR totalled 60 Vbeta and 13 Jbeta. The assay was immunoSEQ multiplex PCR, and TCRdb's table has in-frame clones only and misses some. Among roughly 170,000 clones listed, 70% to 80% were seen once. Sample: PBMCs. Receptors originate from a woman in her twenties or thirties in good health and CMV-seropositive.

This chain uses TRBV7-2 with TRBJ2-3, with a weak D call TRBD1 (6 bases). The CDR3 is 15 amino acids. Germline loops: CDR1 SGHTA, CDR2 FQGNSA. Trimming removed 1 base from V and 6 bases from J, with 14 bases in between. CDR3 sequence: CASSLDRAVEDTQYF. As DNA, the CDR3 is TGTGCCAGCAGCTTAGACAGGGCAGTGGAGGATACGCAGTATTTT.

The chain uses TRBV10-3 and TRBJ2-3; 10 nucleotides agree with TRBD2. The CDR3 runs 15 residues. Unmatched junction bases numbered 0, after V lost 3 bases and J lost 0 bases. From germline, CDR1 is ENHRY and CDR2 SYGVKD. CDR3 amino acids: CAISELAGSTDTQYF. The CDR3 bases are TGTGCCATCAGTGAACTAGCGGGAAGCACAGATACGCAGTATTTT.

CDR3 nucleotides: TGTGCCAGCAGCGCGACAGGGCCTGGAAACACCATATATTTT. Residues: CASSATGPGNTIYF. The chain combines TRBV9 with TRBJ1-3, with 7 bases identical to TRBD1. There are 14 residues in the CDR3. The germline V gene encodes CDR1 SGDLS and CDR2 YYNGEE. Trimming cost V 3 bases and J 2 bases; bases outside gene matches: 2.

This clone was counted a few times. The chain recombines TRBV5-6 with TRBJ1-1, with D unresolved. The CDR3 runs to 14 residues. Trimming stripped 2 bases from V and 4 bases from J, with 12 bases between. Germline values: CDR1 SGHDT, CDR2 YYEEEE. CDR3 sequence (DNA): TGTGCCAGCAGCTTCCGGGGTGCATCCACTGAAGCTTTCTTT. It is translated as CASSFRGASTEAFF.

This clone was recorded only once. The V call is TRBV11-3, the J call TRBJ2-3; 8 nucleotides agree with TRBD2. CDR1 and CDR2 (germline): SGHNT, YENEEA. The ends lost 5 bases at V and 3 bases at J; junction bases unmatched: 7. CDR3 length equals 15 residues. The CDR3 here is CASSPGLGMTDTQYF. CDR3 coding DNA: TGTGCCAGCAGCCCGGGACTAGGTATGACAGATACGCAGTATTTT.

The V and J genes are TRBV10-3 and TRBJ2-1, with D possibly being TRBD2 (6 bases). This CDR3 comprises 15 residues. Trimming left V 4 bases short and J 0 bases short, with 10 bases between. CDR1 ENHRY and CDR2 SYGVKD come from the germline V gene. The CDR3 protein is CAISALGSSYNEQFF. The DNA for the CDR3 is TGTGCCATCAGTGCCCTCGGGAGCTCCTACAATGAGCAGTTCTTC.

In DNA form, the CDR3 reads TGCGCCAGCAGCCAAGAGAGGTCGGACGTGGGGGGTGAGACCCAGTACTTC. As protein: CASSQERSDVGGETQYF. V is TRBV4-1 and J is TRBJ2-5, with D possibly being TRBD2 (6 bases). The CDR3 spans 17 residues. Germline V gene sequence: CDR1 MGHRA, CDR2 YSYEKL. The V end lost 0 bases, the J end lost 5 bases, and 19 bases lay between the germline ends.

The rearrangement joins TRBV28 to TRBJ2-5; D is perhaps TRBD1 (5 bases). Germline loops: CDR1 MDHEN, CDR2 SYDVKM. With 4 bases removed from V and 0 bases from J, the gap between germline ends came to 9 bases. The CDR3 spans 14 residues. The CDR3 protein is CASSSRQYQETQYF. For the CDR3, the DNA is TGTGCCAGCAGTTCCAGACAGTACCAAGAGACCCAGTACTTC.

The chain joins TRBV7-9 to TRBJ1-4; possibly TRBD1 for D (5 bases). V lost 3 bases, J lost 8 bases, and 13 bases lay in between. Per germline, CDR1 SEHNR and CDR2 FQNEAQ (reference sequence). This CDR3 has 14 amino acids. CDR3 protein: CASSFTSSGEKLFF. The CDR3 DNA reads as TGTGCCAGCAGCTTTACGTCCTCAGGGGAAAAACTGTTTTTT.

The rearrangement joins TRBV19 to TRBJ2-1; 15 bases fit TRBD2. CDR1 is LNHDA, CDR2 SQIVND, per germline (reference sequence). V shed 4 bases, J shed 8 bases, and the junction held 6 bases outside the gene matches. The CDR3 totals 16 residues. The CDR3 sequence: CASSKPGLAGGYEQFF. The DNA for the CDR3 is TGTGCCAGTAGTAAACCGGGACTAGCGGGAGGATATGAGCAGTTCTTC.

The chain has TRBV30 and TRBJ2-1, with 7 nucleotides matching TRBD1. The CDR3 is 13 residues long. The V and J ends lost 5 bases and 3 bases, in that order; junction bases with no gene match: 4. The V gene's germline CDR1 is GTSNPN and CDR2 SVGIG (reference sequence). CDR3 loop: CAWDRASYNEQFF. The CDR3, as DNA: TGTGCCTGGGACAGGGCTAGCTACAATGAGCAGTTCTTC.